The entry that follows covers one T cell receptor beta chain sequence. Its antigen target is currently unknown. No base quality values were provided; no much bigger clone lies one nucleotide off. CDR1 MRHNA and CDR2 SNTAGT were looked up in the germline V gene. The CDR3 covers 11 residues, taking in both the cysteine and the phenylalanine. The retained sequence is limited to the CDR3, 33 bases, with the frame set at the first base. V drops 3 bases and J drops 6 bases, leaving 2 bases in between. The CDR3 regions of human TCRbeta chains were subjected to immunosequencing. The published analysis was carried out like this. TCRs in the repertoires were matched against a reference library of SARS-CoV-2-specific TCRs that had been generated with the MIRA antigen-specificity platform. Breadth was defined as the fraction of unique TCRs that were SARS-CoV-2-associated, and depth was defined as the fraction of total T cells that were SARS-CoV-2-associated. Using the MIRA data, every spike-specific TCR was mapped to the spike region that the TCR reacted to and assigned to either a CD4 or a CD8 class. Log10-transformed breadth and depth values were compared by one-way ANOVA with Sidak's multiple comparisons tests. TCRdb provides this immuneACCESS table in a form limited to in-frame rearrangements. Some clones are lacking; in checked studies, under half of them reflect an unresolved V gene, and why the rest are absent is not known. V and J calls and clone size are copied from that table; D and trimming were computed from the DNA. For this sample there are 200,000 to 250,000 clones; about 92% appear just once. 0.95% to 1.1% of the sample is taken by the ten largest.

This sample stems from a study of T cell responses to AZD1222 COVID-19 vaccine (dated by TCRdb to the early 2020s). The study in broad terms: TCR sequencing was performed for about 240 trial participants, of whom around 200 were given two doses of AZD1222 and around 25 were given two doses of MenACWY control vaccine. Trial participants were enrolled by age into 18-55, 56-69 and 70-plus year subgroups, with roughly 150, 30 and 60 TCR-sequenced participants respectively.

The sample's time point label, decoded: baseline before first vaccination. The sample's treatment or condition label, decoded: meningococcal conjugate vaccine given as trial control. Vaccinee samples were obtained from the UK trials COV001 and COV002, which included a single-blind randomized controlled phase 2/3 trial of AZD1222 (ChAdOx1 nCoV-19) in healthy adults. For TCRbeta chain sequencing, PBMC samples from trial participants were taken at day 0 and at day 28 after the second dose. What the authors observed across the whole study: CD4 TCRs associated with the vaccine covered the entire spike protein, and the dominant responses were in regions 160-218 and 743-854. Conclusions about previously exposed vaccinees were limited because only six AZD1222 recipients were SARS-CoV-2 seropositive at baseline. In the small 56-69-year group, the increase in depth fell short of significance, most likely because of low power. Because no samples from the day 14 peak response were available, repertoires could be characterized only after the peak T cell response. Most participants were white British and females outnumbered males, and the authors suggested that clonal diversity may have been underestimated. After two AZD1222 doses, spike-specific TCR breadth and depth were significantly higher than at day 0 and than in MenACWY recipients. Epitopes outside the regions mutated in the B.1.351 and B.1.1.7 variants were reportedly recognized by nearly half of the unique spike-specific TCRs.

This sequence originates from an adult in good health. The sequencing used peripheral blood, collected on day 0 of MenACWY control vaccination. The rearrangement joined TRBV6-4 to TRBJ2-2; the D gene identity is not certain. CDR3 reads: CASSDSGELFF. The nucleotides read TGTGCCAGCAGTGATTCCGGGGAGCTGTTTTTT.